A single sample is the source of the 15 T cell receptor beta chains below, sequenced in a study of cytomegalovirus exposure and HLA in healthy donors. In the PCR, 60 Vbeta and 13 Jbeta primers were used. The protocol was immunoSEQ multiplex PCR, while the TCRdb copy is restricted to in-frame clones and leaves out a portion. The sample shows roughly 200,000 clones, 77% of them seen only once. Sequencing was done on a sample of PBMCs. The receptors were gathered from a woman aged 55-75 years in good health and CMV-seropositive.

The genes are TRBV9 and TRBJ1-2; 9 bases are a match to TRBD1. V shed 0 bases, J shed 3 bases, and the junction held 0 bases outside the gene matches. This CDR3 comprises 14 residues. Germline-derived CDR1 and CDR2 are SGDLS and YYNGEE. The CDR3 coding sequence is TGTGCCAGCAGCGTAGGACAGGGGGACTATGGCTACACCTTC. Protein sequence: CASSVGQGDYGYTF.

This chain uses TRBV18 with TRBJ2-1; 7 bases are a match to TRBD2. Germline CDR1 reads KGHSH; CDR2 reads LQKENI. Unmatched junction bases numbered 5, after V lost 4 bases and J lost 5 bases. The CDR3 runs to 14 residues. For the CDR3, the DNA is TGTGCCAGCTCACTCCGGGAGGTCGACAATGAGCAGTTCTTC. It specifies CASSLREVDNEQFF.

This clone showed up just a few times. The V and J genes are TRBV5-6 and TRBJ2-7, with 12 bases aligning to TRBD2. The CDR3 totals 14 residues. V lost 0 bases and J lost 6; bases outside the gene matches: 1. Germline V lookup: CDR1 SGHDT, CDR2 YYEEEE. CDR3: CASSLELAGGEQYF. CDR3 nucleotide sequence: TGTGCCAGCAGCTTGGAACTAGCGGGGGGCGAGCAGTACTTC.

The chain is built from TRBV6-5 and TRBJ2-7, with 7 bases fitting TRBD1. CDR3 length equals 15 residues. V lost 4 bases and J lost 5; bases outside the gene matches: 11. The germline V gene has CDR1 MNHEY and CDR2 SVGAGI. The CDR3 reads CASSSRGTRRDEQYF. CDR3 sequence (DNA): TGTGCCAGCAGTTCCAGGGGGACGAGGCGGGACGAGCAGTACTTC.

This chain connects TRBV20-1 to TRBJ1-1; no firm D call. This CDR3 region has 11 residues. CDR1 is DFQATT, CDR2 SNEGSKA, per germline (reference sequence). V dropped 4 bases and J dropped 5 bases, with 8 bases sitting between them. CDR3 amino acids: CSATPYTEAFF. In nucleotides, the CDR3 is TGCAGTGCTACCCCTTATACTGAAGCTTTCTTT.

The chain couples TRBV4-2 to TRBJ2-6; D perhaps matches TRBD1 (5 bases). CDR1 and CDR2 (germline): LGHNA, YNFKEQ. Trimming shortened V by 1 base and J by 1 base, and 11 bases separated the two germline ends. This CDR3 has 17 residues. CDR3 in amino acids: CASSQGGMVSGANVLTF. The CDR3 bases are TGTGCCAGCAGCCAAGGGGGCATGGTGTCTGGGGCCAACGTCCTGACTTTC.

CDR3 amino acids: CASRPFLRGGDEDTQYF. CDR3 coding DNA: TGCGCCAGCAGGCCTTTCTTGCGGGGGGGGGACGAAGATACGCAGTATTTT. The chain uses TRBV5-1 and TRBJ2-3; 9 bases are shared with TRBD2. V lost 5 bases and J lost 5; bases outside the gene matches: 15. This CDR3 has 17 residues. CDR1 and CDR2 (germline): SGHRS, YFSETQ.

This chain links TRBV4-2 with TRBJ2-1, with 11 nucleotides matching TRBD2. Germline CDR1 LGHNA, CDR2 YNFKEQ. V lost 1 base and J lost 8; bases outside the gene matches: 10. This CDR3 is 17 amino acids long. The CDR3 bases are TGTGCCAGCAGCCAAGTCGATAGCGGGGGGGCCCGAGATGAGCAGTTCTTC. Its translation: CASSQVDSGGARDEQFF.

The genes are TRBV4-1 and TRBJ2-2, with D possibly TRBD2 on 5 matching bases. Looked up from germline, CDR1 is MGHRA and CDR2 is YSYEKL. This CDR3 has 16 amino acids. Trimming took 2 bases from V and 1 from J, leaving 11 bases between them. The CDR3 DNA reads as TGCGCCAGCAGCCAAAGGAGGTCAGAGAACACCGGGGAGCTGTTTTTT. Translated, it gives CASSQRRSENTGELFF.

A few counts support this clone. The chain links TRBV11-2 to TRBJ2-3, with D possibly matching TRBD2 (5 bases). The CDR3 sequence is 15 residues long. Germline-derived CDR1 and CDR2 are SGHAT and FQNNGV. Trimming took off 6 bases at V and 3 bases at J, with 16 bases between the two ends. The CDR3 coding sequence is TGTGCCAGCAGGCCCTGGGGAGAGAGTACAGATACGCAGTATTTT. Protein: CASRPWGESTDTQYF.

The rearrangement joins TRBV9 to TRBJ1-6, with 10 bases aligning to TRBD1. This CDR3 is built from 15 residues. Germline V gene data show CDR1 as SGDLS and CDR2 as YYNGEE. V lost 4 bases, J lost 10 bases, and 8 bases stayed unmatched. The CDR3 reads CASSPQGQGNSPLHF. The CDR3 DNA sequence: TGTGCCAGCAGCCCCCAGGGACAGGGGAACTCACCCCTCCACTTT.

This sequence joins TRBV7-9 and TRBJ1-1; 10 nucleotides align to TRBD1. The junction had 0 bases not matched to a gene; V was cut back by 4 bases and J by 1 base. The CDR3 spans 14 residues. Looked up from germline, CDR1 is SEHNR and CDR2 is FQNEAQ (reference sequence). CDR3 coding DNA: TGTGCCAGCAGCTGGACAGGGGGGAACACTGAAGCTTTCTTT. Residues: CASSWTGGNTEAFF.

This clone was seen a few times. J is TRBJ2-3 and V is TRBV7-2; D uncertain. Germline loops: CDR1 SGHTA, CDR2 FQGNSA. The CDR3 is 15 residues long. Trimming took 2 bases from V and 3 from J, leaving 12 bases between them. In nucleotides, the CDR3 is TGTGCCAGCAGCTTATGGGCTATGCTGACAGATACGCAGTATTTT. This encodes CASSLWAMLTDTQYF. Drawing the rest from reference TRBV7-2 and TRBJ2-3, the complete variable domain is GAGVSQSPSNKVTEKGKDVELRCDPISGHTALYWYRQSLGQGLEFLIYFQGNSAPDKSGLPSDRFSAERTGGSVSTLTIQRTQQEDSAVYLCASSLWAMLTDTQYFGPGTRLTVL.

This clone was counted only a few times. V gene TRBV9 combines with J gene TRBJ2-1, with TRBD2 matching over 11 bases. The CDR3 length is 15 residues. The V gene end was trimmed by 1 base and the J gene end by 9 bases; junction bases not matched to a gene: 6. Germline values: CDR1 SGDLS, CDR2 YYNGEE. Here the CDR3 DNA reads TGTGCCAGCAGCGTACTAGCGGGGGGCTTTACTGAGCAGTTCTTC. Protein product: CASSVLAGGFTEQFF.

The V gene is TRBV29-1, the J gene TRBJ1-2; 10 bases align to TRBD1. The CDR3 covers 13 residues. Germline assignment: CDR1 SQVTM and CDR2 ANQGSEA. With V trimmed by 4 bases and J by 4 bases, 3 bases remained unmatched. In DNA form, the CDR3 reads TGCAGCGTTGGACAGGGGGCTGGCTATGGCTACACCTTC. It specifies CSVGQGAGYGYTF.